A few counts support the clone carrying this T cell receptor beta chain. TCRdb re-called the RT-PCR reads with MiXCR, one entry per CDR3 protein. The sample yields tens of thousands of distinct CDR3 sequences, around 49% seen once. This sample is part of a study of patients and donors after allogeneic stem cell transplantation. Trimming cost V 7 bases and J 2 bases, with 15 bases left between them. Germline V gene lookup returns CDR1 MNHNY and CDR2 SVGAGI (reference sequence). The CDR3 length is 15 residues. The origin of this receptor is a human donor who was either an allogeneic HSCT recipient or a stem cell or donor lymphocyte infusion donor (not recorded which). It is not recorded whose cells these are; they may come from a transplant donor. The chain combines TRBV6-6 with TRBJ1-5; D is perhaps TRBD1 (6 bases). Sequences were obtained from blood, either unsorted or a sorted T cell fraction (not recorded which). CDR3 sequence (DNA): TGTGCCAGCAAAATACAGGGAGGGGGCAATCAGCCCCAGCATTTT. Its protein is CASKIQGGGNQPQHF.